The 3 T cell receptor beta chains reported below all come from one sample, sequenced in a study of control samples from healthy donors and cancer patients. Assay used: immunoSEQ multiplex PCR; TCRdb lists only in-frame clones, some missing. The sample contains tens of thousands of clones, roughly nine tenths of which appear only once. The source material was blood. All receptors come from a woman in her twenties or thirties in good health.

In its sample, this clone was seen once. J is TRBJ2-2 and V is TRBV7-9; 7 bases map to TRBD2. The CDR3 spans 15 residues. Germline lookup yields CDR1 SEHNR and CDR2 FQNEAQ (reference sequence). V lost 4 bases, J lost 5 bases, and 7 bases stayed unmatched. In nucleotides, the CDR3 is TGTGCCAGCAGCTCCGGGGGGTTTCGGACCGGGGAGCTGTTTTTT. As protein: CASSSGGFRTGELFF.

This sequence joins TRBV4-1 and TRBJ1-2; 10 nucleotides align to TRBD1. The CDR3 spans 15 residues. CDR1 is MGHRA, CDR2 YSYEKL, per germline. The J segment lost 3 bases and the V segment lost 2 bases, leaving 3 bases of the junction unmatched. CDR3 in amino acids: CASSQSGTGDYGYTF. In DNA, the CDR3 is TGCGCCAGCAGCCAATCCGGGACAGGGGACTATGGCTACACCTTC.

The chain combines TRBV19 with TRBJ2-6, with a possible D match to TRBD2 (5 bases). This CDR3 contains 16 residues. CDR1 is LNHDA and CDR2 is SQIVND in the germline V gene (reference sequence). Trimming removed 4 bases from V and 0 bases from J, with 10 bases in between. Written as DNA, the CDR3 is TGTGCCAGTAGTACTGGGAGAAGCTCTGGGGCCAACGTCCTGACTTTC. Protein sequence: CASSTGRSSGANVLTF.